This TCR beta chain is from a study of brain T cells in children with intractable seizures (dated by TCRdb to the early 2020s). Study-wide context: Resected brain tissue from some 53 pediatric epilepsy surgery cases was initially screened for immune gene transcripts with a NanoString immunology panel. About 70% of the 12 selected surgery cases also had pre-surgery blood sequenced, which left four cases with brain tissue only.

The immunoSEQ assay was applied to genomic DNA to generate the TCR beta chain sequences. Per the source publication's procedure: CDR3 sequences that did not begin with the conserved framework cysteine at position 104 were removed manually. Clonality was calculated as one minus the normalized Shannon's Diversity Index, with values ranging from 0 (maximal diversity) to 1 (oligoclonal). Differences in the frequency of the same CDR3 between samples, such as brain versus blood, were assessed with chi-squared comparison-of-proportions tests. Public clonotypes were identified by searching immuneACCESS, and similarity to known antiviral clonotypes was assessed with the VDJdb browser. Not all clones reach the TCRdb copy of this immuneACCESS table, which keeps in-frame sequences only. Checked studies attribute under half of the gap to unresolved V genes and leave the rest unexplained. V and J calls and clone size follow that table, whereas D and trimming were derived from the DNA. The sample profile shows under 400,000 clones; over 85% of them were found once. The top ten hold roughly 5.7% of the sample.

In light of the paper, this sample's time point label describes: blood from clinic visit 5 months post-surgery; TSC patient then seizure free. The surgery cases showing the highest brain T cell transcript signatures were chosen for TCR beta chain sequencing of brain tissue and, when available, of blood. Patients had been treated with at least one anti-epileptic drug before surgery. TCR-sequenced patients were children with drug-resistant epilepsy due to tuberous sclerosis complex, focal cortical dysplasia, Rasmussen encephalitis or hemimegalencephaly. The Monarch genomic DNA purification kit was used to extract bulk genomic DNA from unsorted brain tissue and from whole blood. General findings and caveats noted by the study authors: Because pre- and post-surgery blood were sequenced to different depths, clones absent from the pre-surgery sample may reflect undersampling. Viral specificity was inferred only from CDR3 sequence similarity, and patients' HCMV serostatus was unknown.

Comments on this clone: Which antigen it targets is not known. Per-nucleotide qualities are absent, and no much larger clonotype sits a single base away.

The V and J ends are trimmed by 2 bases and 9 bases, leaving 8 bases between them. The CDR3 goes from the cysteine to the phenylalanine over 13 residues. Solely the CDR3 DNA is kept, with 39 bases framed from the first base. Per the germline V gene (reference sequence), MNHEY is the CDR1 and SMNVEV is the CDR2. The TCR originated in a boy under two years old with tuberous sclerosis and intractable seizures. This specimen was peripheral blood, taken roughly 5 months after surgery. The sequence joins TRBV27 to TRBJ1-6; confidence is insufficient to name the D gene. The CDR3 has the sequence CASSLLEGSPLHF. The DNA is as follows: TGTGCCAGCAGTTTACTGGAAGGTTCACCCCTCCACTTT.